This passage covers 8 T cell receptor beta chains from one sample sequenced in a study of neoadjuvant anti-PD-1 for oral cavity cancer. Time point noted: after neoadjuvant nivolumab, at surgical resection. Generated by immunoSEQ multiplex PCR, the TCRdb table keeps only in-frame clones and is missing some. This sample has 11,000 to 15,000 clones, with around 82% found just once. Sequencing used PBMCs, obtained after nivolumab (anti-PD-1) treatment. Source of these receptors: a person aged 35 to 85 with oral cavity squamous cell carcinoma.

This clone was counted only a few times. This sequence joins TRBV7-9 and TRBJ1-4; TRBD1 matches at 11 bases. The CDR3 is made up of 14 amino acids. Germline V gene data show CDR1 as SEHNR and CDR2 as FQNEAQ (reference sequence). Germline trimming cut 4 bases from V and 8 bases from J; bases unmatched to any gene: 3. The chain's CDR3 is CASSSGTGGEKLFF. Here the CDR3 DNA reads TGTGCCAGCAGCTCCGGGACAGGGGGAGAAAAACTGTTTTTT. Full variable domain (rest looked up from reference TRBV7-9 and TRBJ1-4): DTGVSQNPRHKITKRGQNVTFRCDPISEHNRLYWYRQTLGQGPEFLTYFQNEAQLEKSRLLSDRFSAERPKGSFSTLEIQRTEQGDSAMYLCASSSGTGGEKLFFGSGTQLSVL.

This clone occurred a few times. The gene calls are TRBV18 and TRBJ1-1; no firm D call. Germline CDR1 reads KGHSH; CDR2 reads LQKENI. The germline V and J ends were trimmed by 3 bases and 1 base, with 9 bases remaining between them. There are 14 residues in the CDR3. The CDR3 loop reads CASSPADGNTEAFF. CDR3 DNA: TGTGCCAGCTCACCCGCGGATGGGAACACTGAAGCTTTCTTT.

The sample holds one count of this clone. V and J are TRBV11-2 and TRBJ1-1, with unresolved D. V lost 1 base and J 2 bases, leaving 11 bases between the germline ends. This CDR3 is 15 amino acids long. The germline V gene encodes CDR1 SGHAT and CDR2 FQNNGV. As DNA, the CDR3 is TGTGCCAGCAGCTTAGTGGCAGCAGACAACACTGAAGCTTTCTTT. Translation: CASSLVAADNTEAFF.

As DNA, the CDR3 is TGTGCCAGCAGTTTACCTGGCAGAGGCTACACCTTC. Its translation is CASSLPGRGYTF. The V call is TRBV28, the J call TRBJ1-2; no reliable D call. The CDR3 runs to 12 residues. CDR1 MDHEN and CDR2 SYDVKM come from the germline V gene. V dropped 2 bases and J dropped 8 bases, with 9 bases sitting between them.

The CDR3 nucleotides read TGTGCCAGCAGCGTAGCGGGGGGCCCTCGTTTCACCTTC. This codes for CASSVAGGPRFTF. The V call is TRBV9, the J call TRBJ1-2, with D possibly TRBD1 on 6 matching bases. In germline, CDR1 is SGDLS, CDR2 YYNGEE. This CDR3 region has 13 residues. Trimming pared 0 bases from V and 13 bases from J, leaving 16 bases between.

The rearrangement links TRBV27 to TRBJ1-5; D is ambiguous. Germline lookup yields CDR1 MNHEY and CDR2 SMNVEV (reference sequence). This CDR3 contains 13 residues. The germline V and J ends were trimmed by 3 bases and 4 bases, with 7 bases remaining between them. The CDR3 DNA is TGTGCCAGCAGTTTGGTCGGAAATCAGCCCCAGCATTTT. This translates into CASSLVGNQPQHF.

Worth noting for this clone: A read error may account for a junction end that differs from germline. The chain joins TRBV19 to TRBJ1-5; D is ambiguous. The CDR3 consists of 15 residues. Germline V CDR1 and CDR2: LNHDA, SQIVND (reference sequence). This CDR3 reads CASSVDLRRHQPQHF. The DNA of the CDR3 is TGTGCCAGTAGTGTAGACCTACGGAGGCATCAGCCCCAGCATTTT. Together with reference TRBV19 and TRBJ1-5, the CDR3 gives the full variable domain: DGGITQSPKYLFRKEGQNVTLSCEQNLNHDAMYWYRQDPGQGLRLIYYSQIVNDFQKGDIAEGYSVSREKKESFPLTVTSAQKNPTAFYLCASSVDLRRHQPQHFGDGTRLSIL.

This clone was seen a few times. The genes are TRBV15 and TRBJ1-1; D uncertain. The germline V gene has CDR1 LNHNV and CDR2 YYDKDF (reference sequence). The CDR3 consists of 15 residues. V shed 6 bases and J shed 0 bases, with 14 bases lying between them. DNA of the CDR3: TGTGCCACCAGAGATCCAGGACTAATGAACACTGAAGCTTTCTTT. Protein sequence: CATRDPGLMNTEAFF.